This is a list of T cell receptor beta chains from one sample in a study of circulating tumor DNA in untreated peripheral T-cell lymphoma. Method: immunoSEQ multiplex PCR; TCRdb's copy keeps in-frame clones and lacks some. The sample yields about 10,000 clones, approximately 72% seen once. The specimen sequenced was tumor tissue. These receptors all stem from a human donor with peripheral T-cell lymphoma. The CDR3 runs from the conserved cysteine through the conserved F or W. The D gene is left open where the match is weak. Clone size is not always given. Where it is, it says once, few, many or a class for expanded clones.

d_gene	v_gene	abundance	j_gene	CDR3nt	CDR3aa
NA	TRBV7-4	NA	TRBJ2-5	TGTGCTAGCAGCTTAGGAGTGGCGGGAGAGACCCAGTACTTC	CASSLGVAGETQYF
NA	TRBV18	once	TRBJ1-1	TGTGCCAGCTCACTCTTATCCATGAACACTGAAGCTTTCTTT	CASSLLSMNTEAFF
TRBD1	TRBV18	NA	TRBJ1-1	TGTGCCAGCTCACCTCAGATTACAGGGGTAGGCAGGATGAACACTGAAGCTTTCTTT	CASSPQITGVGRMNTEAFF
TRBD1	TRBV25-1	NA	TRBJ2-7	TGTGCCAGCAGTGGGACAGGGTCTCGCAACGAGCAGTACTTC	CASSGTGSRNEQYF
TRBD2	TRBV11-3	once	TRBJ2-3	TGTGCCAGCAGCGAACTAGCGGGGGGAGACCGGGGAGATACGCAGTATTTT	CASSELAGGDRGDTQYF
TRBD2	TRBV18	NA	TRBJ2-3	TGTGCCAGCTCACCACCGCTAGCGGAGACAGATACGCAGTATTTT	CASSPPLAETDTQYF
TRBD2	TRBV15	NA	TRBJ2-1	TGTGCCACCAGCAGATCTCGGGGGGGCGGGTATGATGAGCAGTTCTTC	CATSRSRGGGYDEQFF
NA	TRBV19	NA	TRBJ2-7	TGTGCCAGTAGTACTGGGGGTGGTGCGTACGAGCAGTACTTC	CASSTGGGAYEQYF
TRBD1	TRBV4-1	NA	TRBJ2-7	TGCGCCAGCAGCCATGTAGACAGGGCAAACGAGCAGTACTTC	CASSHVDRANEQYF
TRBD2	TRBV18	NA	TRBJ2-3	TGTGCCAGCTCACTACTAGCGGGGCAAAGCACAGATACGCAGTATTTT	CASSLLAGQSTDTQYF
NA	TRBV5-1	NA	TRBJ2-7	TGCGCCAGCAGACTCGACCCCGGGCCTCCCTACGAGCAGTACTTC	CASRLDPGPPYEQYF
NA	TRBV11-3	NA	TRBJ2-1	TGTGCCAGCAGGACATGGGGGGCAGGAAATGAGCAGTTCTTC	CASRTWGAGNEQFF
TRBD1	TRBV4-1	NA	TRBJ1-6	TGCGCCAGCAGCCAGACAGGGCATGATAATTCACCCCTCCACTTT	CASSQTGHDNSPLHF
NA	TRBV15	NA	TRBJ2-7	TGTGCCACCAGCAGAGATCTTAGGCAGGGGAGGGAGCAGTACTTC	CATSRDLRQGREQYF
NA	TRBV19	NA	TRBJ2-2	TGTGCCAGTAGTCTGACATCCGGGGAGCTGTTTTTT	CASSLTSGELFF
NA	TRBV5-1	NA	TRBJ2-7	TGCGCCAGCAGCCTAGTGGACGGTTCGGGCGAGCAGTACTTC	CASSLVDGSGEQYF
TRBD1	TRBV11-3	few	TRBJ2-7	TGTGCCAGCAGCCCAGGGACAGGGGGTCTATACGAGCAGTACTTC	CASSPGTGGLYEQYF
NA	TRBV28	NA	TRBJ1-1	TGTGCCAGTAGACTAGGGGGAATGAACACTGAAGCTTTCTTT	CASRLGGMNTEAFF
NA	TRBV18	NA	TRBJ1-2	TGTGCCAGCTCACCCCCGAGAAGCGCCGGAGGAGGCTACACCTTC	CASSPPRSAGGGYTF
TRBD1	TRBV10-3	few	TRBJ1-4	TGTGCCATCAGGAGGGGGACAGGGGAAGAAAAACTGTTTTTT	CAIRRGTGEEKLFF
NA	TRBV28	NA	TRBJ1-6	TGTGCCAGCAGCCCTGCACAGGGTTTAAATTCACTCCTCCACTTT	CASSPAQGLNSLLHF
TRBD2	TRBV7-6	NA	TRBJ2-2	TGTGCCAGCAGCCGCGGACTAGCGGGAATAACCGGGGAGCTGTTTTTT	CASSRGLAGITGELFF
TRBD2	TRBV10-2	NA	TRBJ2-7	TGCGCCAGCAGTATTGGGGGACTAGTGAACGAGCAGTACTTC	CASSIGGLVNEQYF
NA	TRBV6-8	NA	TRBJ2-7	TGTGCCAGCAGGCCCGGACTTACCTCCTACGAGCAGTACTTC	CASRPGLTSYEQYF
TRBD1	TRBV18	NA	TRBJ1-2	TGTGCCAGCTCACCTGACAGGGTAACATCAGGCTACACCTTC	CASSPDRVTSGYTF
NA	TRBV11-1	NA	TRBJ1-5	TGTGCCAGCAGCTTCTGGGACCGGGCAGCGACCCAGCATTTT	CASSFWDRAATQHF
NA	TRBV19	NA	TRBJ1-5	TGTGCCACGCGGGCAGCTGGTTATAGCAATCAGCCCCAGCATTTT	CATRAAGYSNQPQHF
NA	TRBV7-5	NA	TRBJ2-1	TGTGCCAGCAGCCTTGGACTAGTTGTCACCTACAATGAGCAGTTCTTC	CASSLGLVVTYNEQFF
NA	TRBV28	NA	TRBJ1-2	TGTGCCAGCAGTGCGCAGGGGCTTTATGGCTACACCTTC	CASSAQGLYGYTF
TRBD2	TRBV7-4	NA	TRBJ2-1	TGTGCCAGCAGCGTAGGTGAGTCGGGACTAGTGAGGAATGAGCAGTTCTTC	CASSVGESGLVRNEQFF
NA	TRBV6-8	once	TRBJ1-2	TGTGCCAGCAATTACAGGGACTATGGCTACACCTTC	CASNYRDYGYTF
TRBD2	TRBV19	NA	TRBJ2-3	TGTGCCAGTACAGCGGGGGGCCTGCTTGCGCAGTATTTT	CASTAGGLLAQYF
NA	TRBV18	NA	TRBJ2-5	TGTGCCAGCTCACCGCGAGGGGCCAAGGGAGAGACCCAGTACTTC	CASSPRGAKGETQYF
TRBD2	TRBV5-1	NA	TRBJ2-4	TGCGCCAGCAGCCAACTCCGGGGGGGTGAGGCCAAAAACATTCAATACTTC	CASSQLRGGEAKNIQYF
NA	TRBV6-8	NA	TRBJ2-7	TGTGCCAGCAGTAGCACTGGTTTCGAGCAGTACTTC	CASSSTGFEQYF
NA	TRBV6-8	NA	TRBJ1-2	TGTGCCAGCAGTCCCTGGGCAGGCCATGGCTACACCTTC	CASSPWAGHGYTF
TRBD1	TRBV14	few	TRBJ2-7	TGTGCCAGCAGCCAAGGGGGGGACAGGGTCTACGAGCAGTACTTC	CASSQGGDRVYEQYF
NA	TRBV29-1	NA	TRBJ1-1	TGCAGCGTTGACAAACCAGATTCGGCTGAAGCTTTCTTT	CSVDKPDSAEAFF
NA	TRBV19	NA	TRBJ2-2	TGTGCCAGTAGTATGAGCGGGAACACCGGGGAGCTGTTTTTT	CASSMSGNTGELFF
TRBD2	TRBV5-1	NA	TRBJ2-2	TGCGCCAGCAGGGGACTAACGGGCGGGCCCGGGGAGCTGTTTTTT	CASRGLTGGPGELFF
TRBD1	TRBV28	NA	TRBJ1-6	TGTGCCAGCAGTTTCCCCCCAGGGGGAGGATATTATAATTCACCCCTCCACTTT	CASSFPPGGGYYNSPLHF
TRBD1	TRBV6-8	NA	TRBJ2-3	TGTGCCACCCGGGACAGTCCTAGCACAGATACGCAGTATTTT	CATRDSPSTDTQYF
NA	TRBV11-3	once	TRBJ2-1	TGTGCCAGCAGCCCAGGGGTAACCTACAATGAGCAGTTCTTC	CASSPGVTYNEQFF
TRBD1	TRBV11-3	few	TRBJ1-1	TGTGCCAGCAGCTTAACAGGGGGAGTCGGCACTGAAGCTTTCTTT	CASSLTGGVGTEAFF
NA	TRBV7-2	once	TRBJ2-1	TGTGCCAGCAGCTCAGGGGACTACAATGAGCAGTTCTTC	CASSSGDYNEQFF
NA	TRBV5-8	NA	TRBJ1-2	TGTGCCAGCAGCCTCCCCCCCGCCTGGGCCTCCACCTTC	CASSLPPAWASTF
TRBD2	TRBV7-1	NA	TRBJ2-3	TGTGCCAGCAGCTTGACTAGCGGGGCAAGCACAGATACGCAGTATTTT	CASSLTSGASTDTQYF
TRBD1	TRBV6-8	NA	TRBJ2-2	TGTGCCAGCAGTTCGACAGGGGGTATCACCGGGGAGCTGTTTTTT	CASSSTGGITGELFF
NA	TRBV1	NA	TRBJ2-3	TGCGCCAGCAGCCAAGTGTGGCTAGCGGAGAGCACAGATACGCAGTATTTT	CASSQVWLAESTDTQYF
TRBD2	TRBV6-8	NA	TRBJ2-5	TGTGCCATCAGTACGGGACTAGCGGGGGGAGAGACCCAGTACTTC	CAISTGLAGGETQYF
NA	TRBV19	once	TRBJ1-2	TGTGCCACCCAAAGGACAACAAACTATGGCTACACCTTC	CATQRTTNYGYTF
TRBD2	TRBV6-8	NA	TRBJ2-5	TGTGCCAGCAGTGCCAACCCCGGGACTACCGGAGAGACCCAGTACTTC	CASSANPGTTGETQYF
NA	TRBV11-3	NA	TRBJ1-1	TGTGCCAGCAGCTCTCGGGGCCTGAACACTGAAGCTTTCTTT	CASSSRGLNTEAFF
TRBD1	TRBV15	NA	TRBJ1-4	TGTGCCACCAGCCCGGAGGGGGCCCGTCTTGAAAAACTGTTTTTT	CATSPEGARLEKLFF